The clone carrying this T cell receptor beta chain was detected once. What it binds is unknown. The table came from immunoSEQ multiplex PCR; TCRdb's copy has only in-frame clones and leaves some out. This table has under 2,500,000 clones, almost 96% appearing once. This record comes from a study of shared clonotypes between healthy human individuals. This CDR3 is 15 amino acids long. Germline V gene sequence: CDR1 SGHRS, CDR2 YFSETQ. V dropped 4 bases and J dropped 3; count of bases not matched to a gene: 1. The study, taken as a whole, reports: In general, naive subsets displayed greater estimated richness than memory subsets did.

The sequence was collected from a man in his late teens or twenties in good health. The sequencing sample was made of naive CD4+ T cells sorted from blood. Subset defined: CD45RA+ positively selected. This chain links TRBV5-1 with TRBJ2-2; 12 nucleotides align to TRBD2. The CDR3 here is CASSRTSGDTGELFF. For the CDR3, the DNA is TGCGCCAGCAGCCGGACTAGCGGGGACACCGGGGAGCTGTTTTTT. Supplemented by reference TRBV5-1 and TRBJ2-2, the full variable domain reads KAGVTQTPRYLIKTRGQQVTLSCSPISGHRSVSWYQQTPGQGLQFLFEYFSETQRNKGNFPGRFSGRQFSNSRSEMNVSTLELGDSALYLCASSRTSGDTGELFFGEGSRLTVL.